This T cell receptor beta chain was documented in a study of CD8 T cells in ankylosing spondylitis. Study-level points and caveats: It appeared that ankylosing spondylitis blood was characterized by a TCR beta motif of 8 or 9 highly homologous variants.

TCRdb analysed the 5' RACE reads with MiXCR anew, one entry per CDR3 protein. This sample yields 250,000 to 350,000 distinct CDR3 sequences, of which approximately 8% are seen a single time; approximately 14% belongs to the top ten. For this clonotype: The target antigen is unknown.

CDR1 MNHEY and CDR2 SVGAGI come from the germline V gene. V was clipped by 1 base and J by 3 bases, with 9 bases between them. This CDR3 comprises 14 residues. Source material: blood, either unsorted or a sorted T cell fraction (not recorded which). The J gene is TRBJ1-1, the V gene TRBV6-5; no definite D call. This TCR was sampled from a male donor with ankylosing spondylitis. The CDR3 here is CASSYLGRYTEAFF. CDR3 DNA sequence: TGTGCCAGCAGTTACTTGGGCAGATACACTGAAGCTTTCTTT.